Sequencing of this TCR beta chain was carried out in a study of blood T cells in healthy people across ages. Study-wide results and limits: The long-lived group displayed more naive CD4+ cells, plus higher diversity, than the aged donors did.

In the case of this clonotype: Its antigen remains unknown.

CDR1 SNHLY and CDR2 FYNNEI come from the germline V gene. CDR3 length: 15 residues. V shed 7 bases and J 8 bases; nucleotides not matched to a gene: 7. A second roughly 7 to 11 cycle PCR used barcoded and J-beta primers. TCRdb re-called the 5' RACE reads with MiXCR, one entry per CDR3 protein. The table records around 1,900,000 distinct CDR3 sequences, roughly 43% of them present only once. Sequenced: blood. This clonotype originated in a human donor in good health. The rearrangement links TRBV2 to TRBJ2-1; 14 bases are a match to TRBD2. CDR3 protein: CASIRLAGGPYEQFF. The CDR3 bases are TGTGCCAGCATCCGACTAGCGGGGGGGCCGTATGAGCAGTTCTTC.